This T cell receptor (beta chain) was profiled in a study of early T cells in non-severe SARS-CoV-2 infection. Study observations and caveats: VDJdb matching, biased toward anti-spike CD8 responses, missed private and CD4 specificities.

This clonotype was seen a few times. Its antigen is undetermined. As part of library construction, unique molecular identifiers were attached to individual cDNA molecules. TCRdb re-derived calls from the 5' RACE reads in MiXCR, one entry per CDR3 protein. The sample carries about 99,000 distinct CDR3 sequences, around 17% recorded once. This CDR3 is built from 16 residues. The germline V and J ends were trimmed by 3 bases and 0 bases, with 14 bases remaining between them. Germline CDR1 is MNHEY and CDR2 is SVGEGT. J is TRBJ2-5 and V is TRBV6-2 or TRBV6-3, with D possibly being TRBD1 (6 bases). This receptor was obtained from an adult who was a healthcare worker with PCR-confirmed SARS-CoV-2 infection or an uninfected control (not recorded which). Sequencing was performed on whole blood. The CDR3 DNA reads as TGTGCCAGCAGTTATGCCCTCCGGGACAACCAAGAGACCCAGTACTTC. Translating gives CASSYALRDNQETQYF.